The present T cell receptor beta chain was sequenced within a study of blood T cell repertoires in COVID-19. Across the whole study: There were acute and convalescent COVID-19 samples, and they came from the United States, Italy and Spain. The cDNA or gDNA used as material had been derived from T cells, B-cell-depleted T cells, or PBMCs.

Germline V CDR1 and CDR2: LGHNA, YSLEER. V dropped 0 bases and J dropped 0; count of bases not matched to a gene: 11. The CDR3 length is 21 residues. Methods used by the authors: Amplification of reference gene primers provided the estimated nucleated cell counts. The assay was immunoSEQ multiplex PCR, and TCRdb's table has in-frame clones only and misses some. V, J and clone size reflect that table, while D and trimming were determined from the DNA. This table has approximately 180,000 clones, approximately 85% appearing once. The genes are TRBV4-3 and TRBJ2-3, with TRBD2 matching over 14 bases. The sequence was collected from a man in his 60s with acute or convalescent COVID-19. Sequencing used peripheral blood. The CDR3: CASSQDLRTSGRITSTDTQYF. In nucleotides, the CDR3 is TGCGCCAGCAGCCAAGATCTACGGACTAGCGGGAGGATCACTAGCACAGATACGCAGTATTTT.